Described below is a single TCR beta chain sequence and its context. In the authors' workflow: Reference gene primer amplification gave estimated nucleated cell counts. Sequencing was performed with immunoSEQ multiplex PCR; in TCRdb, only in-frame clones are kept and a portion is missing. V and J calls and clone size follow that table, whereas D and trimming were derived from the DNA. The table has over 200,000 clones, 88% seen once. The sample is drawn from a study of blood T cell repertoires in COVID-19. The sequencing input was PBMCs or T cells enriched from blood (not recorded which). The sequence derives from a woman in her thirties who had been exposed to COVID-19.

CDR3 in DNA: TGTGCCAGCAGTTTAAGCCAGGGGACAGGGAACTATGGCTACACCTTC. Its translation: CASSLSQGTGNYGYTF. V gene TRBV27 combines with J gene TRBJ1-2; 9 bases map to TRBD1. The CDR3 spans 16 residues. V lost 2 bases and J lost 2; bases outside the gene matches: 6. Germline-derived CDR1 and CDR2 are MNHEY and SMNVEV (reference sequence).